This TCR beta chain came from a study of T cells in Graves' hyperthyroidism and ophthalmopathy. The source material, RNA transcripts, was used to amplify TCR beta CDR3 regions. The study used the HTBI primer set for a first-round RT-PCR of the TCR CDR3. A single record per CDR3 protein comes from TCRdb applying MiXCR to the multiplex PCR reads. Altogether about 59,000 distinct CDR3 sequences are present, approximately 50% being singletons, with the ten largest covering approximately 3.5%. This clonotype counts as medium-sized (0.01 to 0.1%). The ends lost 4 bases at V and 5 bases at J; junction bases unmatched: 12. Per germline, CDR1 KGHDR and CDR2 SFDVKD. There are 17 residues in the CDR3.

The receptor was derived from an older woman with Graves' ophthalmopathy. This chain connects TRBV24-1 to TRBJ2-5, with TRBD2 matching 10 bases. The sample was blood. This CDR3 is CATSDNGLADGGETQYF. Here the CDR3 DNA reads TGTGCCACCAGTGACAATGGACTAGCGGATGGAGGTGAGACCCAGTACTTC.